The clone carrying this T cell receptor beta chain was counted at least ten times. Its matching antigen is unknown. This entry is derived from a study of blood T cells in healthy people across ages. Extraction yielded at least 5.5 micrograms of total RNA per sample. From germline, CDR1 is DFQATT and CDR2 SNEGSKA (reference sequence). V was clipped by 4 bases and J by 4 bases; unmatched bases: 5. There are 14 residues in the CDR3. Primed by a sample-barcoded 5' primer and a J-beta primer mix, a second PCR proceeded for about 6 to 12 cycles. MiXCR was run by TCRdb on the 5' RACE reads, yielding one entry per CDR3 protein. The data show hundreds of thousands of distinct CDR3 sequences, approximately 53% seen once. The study's findings and limits: Among T cells, TCR beta diversity per million cells dropped roughly linearly as age rose. CMV status of donors was unknown, possibly confounding expanded clonotype changes.

The chain couples TRBV20-1 to TRBJ2-5; 11 positions agree with TRBD1. This sequence originates from a middle-aged man in good health. Sequenced material: blood. DNA for the CDR3: TGCAGTGCTAACCCGGGACAGGGGGGAGAGACCCAGTACTTC. Translation: CSANPGQGGETQYF.